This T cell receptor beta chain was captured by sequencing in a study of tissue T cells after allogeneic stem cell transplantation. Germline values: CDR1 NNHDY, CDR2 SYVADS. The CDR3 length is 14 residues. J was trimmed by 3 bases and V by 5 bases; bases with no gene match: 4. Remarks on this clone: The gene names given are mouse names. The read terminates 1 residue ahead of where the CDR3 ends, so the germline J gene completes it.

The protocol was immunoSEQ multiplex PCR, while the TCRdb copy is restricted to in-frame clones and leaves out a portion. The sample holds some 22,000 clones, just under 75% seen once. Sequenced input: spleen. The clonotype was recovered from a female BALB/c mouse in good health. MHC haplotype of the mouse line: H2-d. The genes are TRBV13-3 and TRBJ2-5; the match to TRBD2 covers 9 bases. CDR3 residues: CASRMGGRQDTQYF. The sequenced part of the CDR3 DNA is TGTGCCAGCAGGATGGGGGGGCGACAAGACACCCAGTAC.